This T cell receptor (beta chain) was sequenced for a study of blood T cell repertoires in COVID-19 (dated by TCRdb to 2020 to 2022). About the investigation overall: Samples covering the acute and convalescent phases of COVID-19 were provided by collaborators in the United States, Italy and Spain. The repertoires were made available in a free public database intended to serve as a resource for research on the immune response to SARS-CoV-2. The material from the prospective study consisted of cDNA or gDNA derived from T cells, B-cell-depleted T cells, or PBMCs. Sample metadata almost always included a de-identified subject ID, COVID-19 status, age in years and sex. Samples were obtained from the ongoing ImmuneRACE study (first 160 participants) and from 1,254 subjects provided by 6 global collaborators. Subjects who had been exposed to COVID-19, were actively infected with it, or had recovered from it provided the deeply sampled blood TCRbeta repertoires that made up the dataset. Where HLA class I and class II types were available, the types were taken from metadata supplied by the sample provider, not from assay-based typing. Study-wide findings and limitations: Clinical and demographic metadata were provided uncurated, with the amount varying by source and participant.

As regards this clone: It lacks a known antigen. No base quality information exists; no much larger clone differs at one position.

Collaborating institutions collected whole blood in K2EDTA tubes following their own protocols. For TCRbeta analysis, collaborators shipped samples as frozen whole blood, isolated PBMCs, or DNA extracted from either of those sample types. The immunoSEQ Assay, a bias-controlled multiplex PCR, was used to amplify TCRbeta CDR3 regions from genomic DNA. On the study's bioinformatics: The number of nucleated cells in each sample was estimated by amplification of reference gene primers within the assay. To quantify the absolute abundance of each unique TCRbeta CDR3 rearrangement, sequence reads were collapsed and filtered. For each sample, productive Simpson clonality was calculated by taking the square root of Simpson's diversity index across productive rearrangements. TCRdb limited this immuneACCESS table to in-frame rearrangements with V and J called. A share of clones is missing; checked studies link under half to unresolved V genes, and the rest is unexplained. V and J calls and clone size come straight from that table; D and trimming were deduced from the DNA. Across this sample there are about 99,000 clones, with 84% seen only once. The ten largest clonotypes hold roughly 1.9% of the sample.

V loses 4 bases of germline sequence and J loses 1 base, and the interval between the two ends is 11 bases. The germline V gene sets CDR1 to SGHTA and CDR2 to FQGTGA. Reading from cysteine to phenylalanine, the CDR3 counts 15 amino acids. Only the CDR3 region is kept as DNA, spanning 45 bases read in frame from base 1. This sequence was found in a man aged 65-85 years with active or convalescent COVID-19. Sequenced input: peripheral blood. The rearranged chain carries TRBV7-3 and TRBJ2-1, and perhaps TRBD2 as D gene, on 6 matching bases. The CDR3 protein: CASSSRAGSYNEQFF. In nucleotide form, the sequence is TGTGCCAGCAGCTCACGAGCGGGTTCCTACAATGAGCAGTTCTTC.